These 21 T cell receptor beta chains were all obtained from the same sample, sequenced in a study of technical replicates of blood from several donors. Clones were read by immunoSEQ multiplex PCR, and TCRdb kept only the in-frame ones, dropping some. Of 75,000 to 90,000 clones listed, around 94% were seen once; the top ten hold 0.35% to 0.4%. Specimen: T cells isolated from PBMCs. The receptors derive from a human donor in good health.

The V gene is TRBV27, the J gene TRBJ1-1; tentative D call: TRBD1 (5 bases). This CDR3 contains 14 residues. The V and J ends lost 2 bases and 4 bases respectively, with 11 bases between them. Germline lookup yields CDR1 MNHEY and CDR2 SMNVEV (reference sequence). Written as DNA, the CDR3 is TGTGCCAGCAGTTTAGGGGGGGGGAGCACTGAAGCTTTCTTT. Residues: CASSLGGGSTEAFF.

This chain joins TRBV27 and TRBJ2-3, with D possibly being TRBD1 (6 bases). Germline CDR1 MNHEY, CDR2 SMNVEV (reference sequence). The V gene lost 5 bases and the J gene lost 0 bases, with 21 bases spanning the gap. The CDR3 covers 18 residues. The CDR3 region is CASSIFFLQGTSTDTQYF. In DNA form, the CDR3 reads TGTGCCAGCAGTATATTCTTCCTACAGGGCACTAGCACAGATACGCAGTATTTT.

The V and J genes are TRBV5-4 and TRBJ2-5, with D hard to call. Trimming left V 4 bases short and J 1 base short, with 11 bases between. Per the germline V gene, CDR1 is SGHNT and CDR2 is YYREEE (reference sequence). This CDR3 has 14 residues. The CDR3 region is CASSVTVFQETQYF. In DNA form, the CDR3 reads TGTGCCAGCAGCGTAACGGTCTTCCAAGAGACCCAGTACTTC.

The J gene is TRBJ2-7, the V gene TRBV29-1, with TRBD1 matching 8 bases. This CDR3 contains 14 residues. Germline V CDR1 and CDR2: SQVTM, ANQGSEA. With 6 bases clipped from V and 2 bases from J, the junction kept 9 bases outside the gene matches. The CDR3 here is CSVQEDRAAYEQYF. Here the CDR3 DNA reads TGCAGCGTCCAAGAGGACAGGGCGGCCTACGAGCAGTACTTC.

CDR3 sequence: CASSSLAVLVDEQFF. CDR3 nucleotides: TGTGCCAGCAGCTCTCTAGCGGTCCTGGTAGATGAGCAGTTCTTC. The chain couples TRBV7-2 to TRBJ2-1; 7 bases agree with TRBD2. This CDR3 contains 15 residues. The J segment lost 8 bases and the V segment lost 4 bases, leaving 11 bases of the junction unmatched. Germline CDR1 reads SGHTA; CDR2 reads FQGNSA.

CDR3 bases: TGTGCCATCAGCGGGACAGGGACAGGCGAGCAGTACTTC. This gives the protein CAISGTGTGEQYF. This chain links TRBV10-3 with TRBJ2-7, with 9 bases lining up with TRBD1. Germline-derived CDR1 and CDR2 are ENHRY and SYGVKD. Trimming removed 6 bases from V and 6 bases from J; junction bases left unmatched: 6. This CDR3 is 13 amino acids long.

The chain employs TRBV9 and TRBJ1-2, with D perhaps matching TRBD1 (6 bases). This CDR3 has 15 amino acids. Germline CDR1 reads SGDLS; CDR2 reads YYNGEE. Trimming cost V 5 bases and J 8 bases, with 22 bases left between them. The CDR3 bases are TGTGCCAGCAGTTCTAACTACAGGGTGCGCTGGGGCTACACCTTC. Its translation is CASSSNYRVRWGYTF.

This sequence joins TRBV7-2 and TRBJ1-1; TRBD1 matches 10 bases. V lost 2 bases and J lost 7; bases outside the gene matches: 10. Germline V gene data show CDR1 as SGHTA and CDR2 as FQGNSA. The CDR3 covers 16 residues. The CDR3 here is CASSLSRDRGTSEAFF. The CDR3 DNA is TGTGCCAGCAGCTTAAGTAGGGACAGGGGTACAAGTGAAGCTTTCTTT.

DNA for the CDR3: TGTGCCAGCAGCTTAGGCGCTAGCCGGCAGACCCAGTACTTC. Residues: CASSLGASRQTQYF. The rearrangement joins TRBV11-2 to TRBJ2-5; the D gene is possibly TRBD2 (5 bases). This CDR3 is built from 14 residues. Trimming shortened V by 1 base and J by 6 bases, and 12 bases separated the two germline ends. The germline V gene encodes CDR1 SGHAT and CDR2 FQNNGV. Filled out from reference TRBV11-2 and TRBJ2-5, the complete variable domain reads EAGVAQSPRYKIIEKRQSVAFWCNPISGHATLYWYQQILGQGPKLLIQFQNNGVVDDSQLPKDRFSAERLKGVDSTLKIQPAKLEDSAVYLCASSLGASRQTQYFGPGTRLLVL.

The chain is built from TRBV5-1 and TRBJ2-3; 7 nucleotides align to TRBD1. The germline V gene has CDR1 SGHRS and CDR2 YFSETQ. V lost 4 bases to trimming and J lost 2 bases; unmatched junction nucleotides: 10. The CDR3 contains 16 residues. CDR3 sequence reads: CASSQSGQLFTDTQYF. The CDR3 DNA sequence: TGCGCCAGCAGCCAATCGGGACAGTTATTCACAGATACGCAGTATTTT.

This chain joins TRBV5-6 and TRBJ2-7; no reliable D call. The V end was cut by 0 bases, the J end by 2 bases, with 9 bases between. This CDR3 is built from 14 residues. Germline values: CDR1 SGHDT, CDR2 YYEEEE. CDR3 nucleotides: TGTGCCAGCAGCTTGGGGTACGAGACCTACGAGCAGTACTTC. Residues: CASSLGYETYEQYF.

J is TRBJ2-5 and V is TRBV2, with a weak D call TRBD1 (5 bases). Germline CDR1 is SNHLY and CDR2 is FYNNEI. V gave up 5 bases and J gave up 4 bases, with 5 bases separating them. The CDR3 contains 11 residues. The CDR3 protein is CASSRGETQYF. The CDR3 DNA reads as TGTGCCAGCAGTAGGGGAGAGACCCAGTACTTC.

The genes are TRBV5-1 and TRBJ2-3, with a weak D call TRBD1 (6 bases). V was cut by 8 bases and J by 4 bases, with 14 bases left in between. Germline lookup yields CDR1 SGHRS and CDR2 YFSETQ. The CDR3 is 13 amino acids. CDR3 amino acids: CASLGTNPDTQYF. The CDR3, as DNA: TGCGCCAGTCTCGGGACAAACCCAGATACGCAGTATTTT.

V is TRBV1 and J is TRBJ1-4; the table calls TRBD1, which could not be checked here. TRBV1 is tagged as a pseudogene. There are 17 residues in the CDR3. The CDR3 region is CTSSQALSRGTNEKLFF. The CDR3 DNA reads TGCACCAGCAGCCAAGCCTTATCTAGGGGGACTAATGAAAAACTGTTTTTT.

This clone showed up just once. The chain recombines TRBV6-1 with TRBJ2-1; 7 positions match TRBD2. Germline V lookup: CDR1 MNHNS, CDR2 SASEGT. J lost 6 bases, V lost 7 bases, and 9 bases had no gene match. The CDR3 length is 14 residues. CDR3 nucleotide sequence: TGTGCCAGCATGTGGGGGGAGGGCCCCAATGAGCAGTTCTTC. This encodes CASMWGEGPNEQFF.

The chain has TRBV27 and TRBJ2-7; 8 nucleotides align to TRBD1. Losses at the gene ends were 3 bases for V and 2 bases for J; bases not matched to a gene: 3. Germline V gives CDR1 MNHEY, CDR2 SMNVEV (reference sequence). The CDR3 covers 14 residues. CDR3 in DNA: TGTGCCAGCAGTTTTGGCAGGGGGCCCTACGAGCAGTACTTC. It is translated as CASSFGRGPYEQYF.

This chain connects TRBV7-3 to TRBJ2-2, with D possibly being TRBD1 (6 bases). V lost 6 bases and J 2 bases, leaving 13 bases between the germline ends. This CDR3 region has 15 residues. Germline V CDR1 and CDR2: SGHTA, FQGTGA. In DNA form, the CDR3 reads TGTGCCAGCAGTCCACAGGGAACCAACACCGGGGAGCTGTTTTTT. This translates into CASSPQGTNTGELFF.

Here the CDR3 DNA reads TGTGCCAGCAGTGACGCATTTGGCTTCACAGGCTTTGAGTATGGCTACACCTTC. Translating gives CASSDAFGFTGFEYGYTF. The chain has TRBV2 and TRBJ1-2, with a tentative D call TRBD1 (5 bases). Between the trimmed V and J ends, which lost 3 bases and 5 bases, there was a span of 25 bases. This CDR3 comprises 18 residues. The germline V gene encodes CDR1 SNHLY and CDR2 FYNNEI.

The V and J genes are TRBV19 and TRBJ1-2; TRBD1 matches at 7 bases. Germline V gives CDR1 LNHDA, CDR2 SQIVND (reference sequence). V lost 8 bases, J lost 1 base, and 7 bases stayed unmatched. The CDR3 consists of 14 residues. For the CDR3, the DNA is TGTGCCAGTTATACCGGGACAGATAACTATGGCTACACCTTC. This codes for CASYTGTDNYGYTF.

The chain is built from TRBV18 and TRBJ1-5; tentatively, D is TRBD1 (6 bases). The V end lost 2 bases, the J end lost 7 bases, and 24 bases lay between the germline ends. Germline V CDR1 and CDR2: KGHSH, LQKENI. This CDR3 is 18 amino acids long. CDR3 DNA: TGTGCCAGCTCACCAGGACGATATTTGGGGGCGGGGGCACAGCCCCAGCATTTT. Amino acids: CASSPGRYLGAGAQPQHF.

The chain recombines TRBV9 with TRBJ1-1, with 8 bases aligning to TRBD1. The V gene's germline CDR1 is SGDLS and CDR2 YYNGEE. Trimming cost V 1 base and J 1 base; bases outside gene matches: 6. There are 16 residues in the CDR3. In DNA, the CDR3 is TGTGCCAGCAGCGTACCGGGGACAGGTACGAACACTGAAGCTTTCTTT. Translation gives CASSVPGTGTNTEAFF.